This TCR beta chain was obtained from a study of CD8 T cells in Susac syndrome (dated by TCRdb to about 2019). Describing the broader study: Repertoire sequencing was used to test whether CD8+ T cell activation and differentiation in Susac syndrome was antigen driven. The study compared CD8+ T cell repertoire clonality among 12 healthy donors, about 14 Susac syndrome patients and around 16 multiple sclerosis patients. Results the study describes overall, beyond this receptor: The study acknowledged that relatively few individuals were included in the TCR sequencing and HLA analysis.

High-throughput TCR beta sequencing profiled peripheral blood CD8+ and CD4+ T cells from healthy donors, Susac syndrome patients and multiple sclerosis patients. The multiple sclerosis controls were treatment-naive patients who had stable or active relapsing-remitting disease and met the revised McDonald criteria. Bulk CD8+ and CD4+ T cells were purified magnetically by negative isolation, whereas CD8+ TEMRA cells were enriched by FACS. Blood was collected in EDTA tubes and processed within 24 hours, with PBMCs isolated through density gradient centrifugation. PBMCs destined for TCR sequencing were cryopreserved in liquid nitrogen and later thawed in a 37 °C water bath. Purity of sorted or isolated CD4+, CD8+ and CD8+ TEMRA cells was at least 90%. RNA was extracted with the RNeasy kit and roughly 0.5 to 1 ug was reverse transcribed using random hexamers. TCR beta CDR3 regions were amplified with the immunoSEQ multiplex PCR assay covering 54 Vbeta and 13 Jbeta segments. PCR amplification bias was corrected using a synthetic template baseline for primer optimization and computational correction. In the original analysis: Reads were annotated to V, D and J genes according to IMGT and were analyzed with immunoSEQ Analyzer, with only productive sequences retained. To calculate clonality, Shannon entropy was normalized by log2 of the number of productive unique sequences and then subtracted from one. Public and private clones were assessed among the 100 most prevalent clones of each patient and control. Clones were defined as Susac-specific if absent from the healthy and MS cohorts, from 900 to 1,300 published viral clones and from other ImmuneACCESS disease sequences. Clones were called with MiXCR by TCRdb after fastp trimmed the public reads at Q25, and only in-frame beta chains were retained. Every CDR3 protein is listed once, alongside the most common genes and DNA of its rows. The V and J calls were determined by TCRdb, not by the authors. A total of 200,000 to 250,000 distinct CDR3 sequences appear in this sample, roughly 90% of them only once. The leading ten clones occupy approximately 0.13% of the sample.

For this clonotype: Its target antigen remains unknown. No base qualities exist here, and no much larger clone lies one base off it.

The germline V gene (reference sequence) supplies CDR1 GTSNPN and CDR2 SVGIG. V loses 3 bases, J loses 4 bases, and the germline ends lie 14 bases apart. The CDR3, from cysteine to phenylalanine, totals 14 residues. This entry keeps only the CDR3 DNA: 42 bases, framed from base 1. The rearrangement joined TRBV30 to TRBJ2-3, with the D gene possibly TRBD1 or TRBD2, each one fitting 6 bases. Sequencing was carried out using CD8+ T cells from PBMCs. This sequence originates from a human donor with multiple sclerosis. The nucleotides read TGTGCCTGGAGCCCGGGGGCGGAGGCAGATACGCAGTATTTT. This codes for CAWSPGAEADTQYF.